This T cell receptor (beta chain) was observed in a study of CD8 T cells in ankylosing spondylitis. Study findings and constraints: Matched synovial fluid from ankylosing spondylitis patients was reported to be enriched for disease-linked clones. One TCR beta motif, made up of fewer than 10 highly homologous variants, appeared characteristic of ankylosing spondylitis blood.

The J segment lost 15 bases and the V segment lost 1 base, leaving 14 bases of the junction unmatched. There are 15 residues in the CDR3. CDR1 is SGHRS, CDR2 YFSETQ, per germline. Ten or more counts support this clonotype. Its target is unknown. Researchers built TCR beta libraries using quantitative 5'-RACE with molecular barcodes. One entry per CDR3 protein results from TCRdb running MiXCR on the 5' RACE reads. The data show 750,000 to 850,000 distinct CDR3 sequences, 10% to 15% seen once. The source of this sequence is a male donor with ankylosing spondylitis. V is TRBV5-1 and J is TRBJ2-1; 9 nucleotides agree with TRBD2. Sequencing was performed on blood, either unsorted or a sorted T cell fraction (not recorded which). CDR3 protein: CASSLLGVAGEDTFF. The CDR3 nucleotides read TGCGCCAGCAGCTTGTTAGGGGTAGCGGGGGAAGATACGTTCTTC. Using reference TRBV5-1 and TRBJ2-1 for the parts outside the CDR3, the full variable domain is KAGVTQTPRYLIKTRGQQVTLSCSPISGHRSVSWYQQTPGQGLQFLFEYFSETQRNKGNFPGRFSGRQFSNSRSEMNVSTLELGDSALYLCASSLLGVAGEDTFFGPGTRLTVL.